This T cell receptor (beta chain) came from a study of cytomegalovirus exposure and HLA in healthy donors. The germline V gene encodes CDR1 SNHLY and CDR2 FYNNEI. The CDR3 runs 14 residues. Trimming removed 0 bases from V and 3 bases from J, with 8 bases in between. Assay: immunoSEQ multiplex PCR; the TCRdb copy retains only in-frame clones and omits some. The sample has roughly 330,000 clones, about nine tenths seen once. This clone was observed a few times. The source material was PBMCs. The TCR comes from a woman under 40 in good health and CMV-seropositive. V usage is TRBV2 and J usage is TRBJ1-2; a weak D match, TRBD1 (6 bases). In DNA, the CDR3 is TGTGCCAGCAGTGAAGCCCAGGGGTACTATGGCTACACCTTC. Its protein product is CASSEAQGYYGYTF.